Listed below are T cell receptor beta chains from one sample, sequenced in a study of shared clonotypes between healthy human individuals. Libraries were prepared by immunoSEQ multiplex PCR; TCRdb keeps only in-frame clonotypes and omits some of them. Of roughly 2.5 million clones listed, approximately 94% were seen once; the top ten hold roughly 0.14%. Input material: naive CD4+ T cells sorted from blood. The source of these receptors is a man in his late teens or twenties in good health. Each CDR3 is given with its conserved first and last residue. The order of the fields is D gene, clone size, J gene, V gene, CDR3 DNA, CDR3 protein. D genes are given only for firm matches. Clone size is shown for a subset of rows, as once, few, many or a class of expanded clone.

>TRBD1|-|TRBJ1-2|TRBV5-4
TGTGCCAGCAGCGGGACAGGGGATCAAAACTATGGCTACACCTTC
CASSGTGDQNYGYTF
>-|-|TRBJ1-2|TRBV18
TGTGCCAGCTCGGCTGAAACCGGGCGGGCGAATGGCTACACCTTC
CASSAETGRANGYTF
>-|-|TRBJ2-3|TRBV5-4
TGTGCCAGCAGCTTGGTTGCAGCGGTGAGCACAGATACGCAGTATTTT
CASSLVAAVSTDTQYF
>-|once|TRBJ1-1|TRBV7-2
TGTGCCAGCAGCTTCTCCATGAACACTGAAGCTTTCTTT
CASSFSMNTEAFF
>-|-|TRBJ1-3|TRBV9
TGTGCCAGCAGCGGACCTGGGGGCAACACCATATATTTT
CASSGPGGNTIYF
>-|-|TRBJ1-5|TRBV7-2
TGTGCCAGCAGCTTTCAGGGCGCTCAGCCCCAGCATTTT
CASSFQGAQPQHF
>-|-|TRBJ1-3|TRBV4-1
TGCGCCAGCAGGGCAGGGGTTTCTGGAAACACCATATATTTT
CASRAGVSGNTIYF
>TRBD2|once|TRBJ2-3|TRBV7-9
TGTGCCAGCAGCTACGAGACTAGCGGGAGGAACACAGATACGCAGTATTTT
CASSYETSGRNTDTQYF
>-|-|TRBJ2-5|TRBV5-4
TGTGCCAGCAGCTTGGCGAGGGATGTAGAGACCCAGTACTTC
CASSLARDVETQYF
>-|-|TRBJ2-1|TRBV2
TGTGCCAGCAGTGAAATGAGGGTCAGCGTCAATGAGCAGTTCTTC
CASSEMRVSVNEQFF
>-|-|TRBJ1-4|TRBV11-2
TGTGCCAGCAGCTTAGTCCGGGGCTTAACTAATGAAAAACTGTTTTTT
CASSLVRGLTNEKLFF
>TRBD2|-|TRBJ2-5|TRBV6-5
TGTGCCAGCAGTTACTCCTATAGCGGGAGGGGTGAGACCCAGTACTTC
CASSYSYSGRGETQYF
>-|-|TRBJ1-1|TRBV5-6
TGTGCCAGCAGCTTTCCGGTAGGGAACACTGAAGCTTTCTTT
CASSFPVGNTEAFF
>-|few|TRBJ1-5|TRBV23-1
TGCGCCAGCAGTCAACCAGGGAGGGGATATCAGCCCCAGCATTTT
CASSQPGRGYQPQHF
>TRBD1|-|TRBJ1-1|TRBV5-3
TGTGCCAGAAGCTTAGGATTGACGGACAGGGGATTTGGCATGAACACTGAAGCTTTCTTT
CARSLGLTDRGFGMNTEAFF
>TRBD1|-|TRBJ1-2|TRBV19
TGTGCCAGTAGAAACAGGGGGCGGCGTGGCTACACCTTC
CASRNRGRRGYTF
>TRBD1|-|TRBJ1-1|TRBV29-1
TGCAGCGTCGCCGGGACAGGGGGCATGAACACTGAAGCTTTCTTT
CSVAGTGGMNTEAFF
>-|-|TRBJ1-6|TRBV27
TGTGCCAGCAGTCTACAGCAGAAGGGCCTTCTGAAGGGGTCACCCCTCCACTTT
CASSLQQKGLLKGSPLHF